Below are 10 T cell receptor beta chains sequenced from a single sample in a study of CD8+ T cells in alopecia areata. Treatment of the sample: oral pan-JAK inhibitor, 5-10 mg twice daily. As the sequencing template, cDNA was produced by extracting RNA and reverse transcribing it. Only in-frame clones appear in the TCRdb table, and some are missing; sequencing was by immunoSEQ multiplex PCR. The sample holds roughly 46,000 clones, around three fifths seen once. The specimen was CD8+ T cells sorted from blood, collected at week 4, from a patient treated with tofacitinib. Receptors were obtained from a human donor with alopecia areata.

In its sample, this clone was seen a few times. This chain joins TRBV29-1 and TRBJ1-1, with D unresolved. The germline V gene has CDR1 SQVTM and CDR2 ANQGSEA. Trimming took 4 bases from V and 10 from J, leaving 10 bases between them. CDR3 length: 10 residues. CDR3 protein: CSVVQSGAFF. The CDR3 DNA reads TGCAGCGTTGTTCAGAGCGGAGCTTTCTTT. The whole variable domain, remainder taken from reference TRBV29-1 and TRBJ1-1, is SAVISQKPSRDICQRGTSLTIQCQVDSQVTMMFWYRQQPGQSLTLIATANQGSEATYESGFVIDKFPISRPNLTFSTLTVSNMSPEDSSIYLCSVVQSGAFFGQGTRLTVV.

The V and J genes are TRBV6-4 and TRBJ2-3; D is undetermined. The V end lost 0 bases, the J end lost 1 base, and 8 bases lay between the germline ends. CDR3 length: 15 residues. Germline loops: CDR1 MRHNA, CDR2 SNTAGT. In DNA form, the CDR3 reads TGTGCCAGCAGTGACTCTTTCGAAGGCACAGATACGCAGTATTTT. Translated, it gives CASSDSFEGTDTQYF.

The chain has TRBV29-1 and TRBJ2-1, with 14 bases that match TRBD2. Germline CDR1 is SQVTM and CDR2 is ANQGSEA. This CDR3 has 14 residues. Trimming took 8 bases from V and 8 from J; bases not matched to a gene: 8. The CDR3 loop is CSTSTSGGAYEQFF. The CDR3 nucleotides are TGCAGCACATCGACTAGCGGGGGGGCCTATGAGCAGTTCTTC.

The chain carries TRBV7-9 and TRBJ2-3; TRBD2 agrees at 7 bases. The V gene's germline CDR1 is SEHNR and CDR2 FQNEAQ (reference sequence). The CDR3 runs to 11 residues. With V trimmed by 1 base and J by 13 bases, 2 bases remained unmatched. The chain's CDR3 is CASSLDGTKYF. The CDR3 DNA reads TGTGCCAGCAGCTTAGACGGGACTAAGTATTTT. The full variable domain, in which reference TRBV7-9 and TRBJ2-3 provide the parts outside the CDR3, is DTGVSQNPRHKITKRGQNVTFRCDPISEHNRLYWYRQTLGQGPEFLTYFQNEAQLEKSRLLSDRFSAERPKGSFSTLEIQRTEQGDSAMYLCASSLDGTKYFGPGTRLTVL.

The rearrangement links TRBV15 to TRBJ2-6; D is unresolved. The CDR3 is 15 residues long. V was shortened by 1 base and J by 0 bases, with 4 bases between the two germline ends. Germline V gene data show CDR1 as LNHNV and CDR2 as YYDKDF (reference sequence). The CDR3 loop reads CATSRGTSGANVLTF. DNA of the CDR3: TGTGCCACCAGCAGAGGAACCTCTGGGGCCAACGTCCTGACTTTC.

This clone was observed a handful of times. This chain links TRBV4-1 with TRBJ2-1, with TRBD2 as a possible D gene (6 bases). Germline-derived CDR1 and CDR2 are MGHRA and YSYEKL. The V gene lost 3 bases and the J gene lost 3 bases, with 12 bases spanning the gap. The CDR3 spans 15 residues. The CDR3 DNA is TGCGCCAGCAGCCAGGAACCGGGACTCTACAATGAGCAGTTCTTC. It specifies CASSQEPGLYNEQFF.

The V gene is TRBV29-1, the J gene TRBJ2-2; D is undetermined. Trimming left V 7 bases short and J 8 bases short, with 8 bases between. The germline V gene encodes CDR1 SQVTM and CDR2 ANQGSEA. The CDR3 consists of 10 residues. The CDR3 protein is CSAERGELFF. The DNA of the CDR3 is TGCAGCGCCGAACGAGGGGAGCTGTTTTTT.

The rearrangement links TRBV29-1 to TRBJ1-2; no clear D. Trimming took 6 bases from V and 8 from J, leaving 13 bases between them. The CDR3 covers 11 residues. Germline CDR1 is SQVTM and CDR2 is ANQGSEA. CDR3 region: CSVTWKGGYTF. The CDR3 DNA reads as TGCAGCGTCACCTGGAAAGGGGGCTACACCTTC. Full variable domain (rest looked up from reference TRBV29-1 and TRBJ1-2): SAVISQKPSRDICQRGTSLTIQCQVDSQVTMMFWYRQQPGQSLTLIATANQGSEATYESGFVIDKFPISRPNLTFSTLTVSNMSPEDSSIYLCSVTWKGGYTFGSGTRLTVV.

The rearrangement uses TRBV30 and TRBJ2-6; possibly TRBD1 for D (5 bases). Trimming pared 2 bases from V and 1 base from J, leaving 6 bases between. Germline lookup yields CDR1 GTSNPN and CDR2 SVGIG (reference sequence). This CDR3 is 14 amino acids long. The CDR3 bases are TGTGCCTGGAGTTCAGGGTCTGGGGCCAACGTCCTGACTTTC. Translating gives CAWSSGSGANVLTF.

This clone was detected only a few times. The V gene is TRBV29-1, the J gene TRBJ1-2, with D possibly TRBD1 on 5 matching bases. Trimming shortened V by 4 bases and J by 5 bases, and 17 bases separated the two germline ends. This CDR3 spans 14 amino acids. Per the germline V gene, CDR1 is SQVTM and CDR2 is ANQGSEA. CDR3 loop: CSVVESDRMYGYTF. DNA for the CDR3: TGCAGCGTTGTCGAGTCCGACAGAATGTATGGCTACACCTTC.